This is a list of T cell receptor beta chains from one sample in a study of cytomegalovirus exposure and HLA in healthy donors. TCRdb's table, derived via immunoSEQ multiplex PCR, lists solely in-frame clones and lacks some. The sample records tens of thousands of clones, roughly 80% being singletons. The specimen was PBMCs. The source of these receptors is a woman in her twenties or thirties in good health and CMV-seronegative. Both conserved end residues are part of each CDR3. Fields, in order: clone size, D gene, V gene, J gene, CDR3 DNA, CDR3 protein. The D gene is left open where the match is weak. A row's size may be missing; if present it is once, few, many or a size class.

NA,TRBD2,TRBV2,TRBJ2-5,TGTGCCAGCACCCAAACCATAGCGGGGGTAGAGACCCAGTACTTC,CASTQTIAGVETQYF
few,NA,TRBV7-8,TRBJ2-1,TGTGCCAGCAGCTTACCCAACGGGGATGAGCAGTTCTTC,CASSLPNGDEQFF
NA,NA,TRBV6-1,TRBJ1-1,TGTGCCAGCAGTACTGACAACTCTGAAGCTTTCTTT,CASSTDNSEAFF
NA,TRBD1,TRBV7-9,TRBJ1-2,TGTGCCAGCAGCCCCGGGACAGGGGGTCCCTATGGCTACACCTTC,CASSPGTGGPYGYTF
NA,NA,TRBV11-2,TRBJ2-1,TGTGCCAGCAGCCAGGAAAGCTCCTACAATGAGCAGTTCTTC,CASSQESSYNEQFF
NA,NA,TRBV2,TRBJ1-5,TGTGCCAGCAGTGAAGCTAGGAGGGAGATTAAGCCCCAGCATTTT,CASSEARREIKPQHF
NA,NA,TRBV6-1,TRBJ2-5,TGTGCCAGCAGTGAAGCGCCCCGGAGTTCAGAGACCCAGTACTTC,CASSEAPRSSETQYF
NA,TRBD1,TRBV19,TRBJ2-2,TGTGCCAGTAGTTTACTTTGGACAGGGATAAAGAACACCGGGGAGCTGTTTTTT,CASSLLWTGIKNTGELFF
NA,NA,TRBV7-9,TRBJ1-5,TGTGCCAGCAGCTTAGGTGGGGGCCGACAGCCCCAGCATTTT,CASSLGGGRQPQHF
few,TRBD1,TRBV6-6,TRBJ2-3,TGTGCCAGCAGTTCCATGGACAGGGGCCGAGGGCAGTATTTT,CASSSMDRGRGQYF
NA,NA,TRBV18,TRBJ2-3,TGTGCCAGCTCACCATCTCTCCCAGATACGCAGTATTTT,CASSPSLPDTQYF
NA,TRBD2,TRBV19,TRBJ2-7,TGTGCCAGTAGTCCGAGGGGTAGCCGACTAGCGGCCTACGAGCAGTACTTC,CASSPRGSRLAAYEQYF
once,NA,TRBV5-1,TRBJ2-7,TGCGCCAGCAGCTTGGGACTCGGCGGGGACTACGAGCAGTACTTC,CASSLGLGGDYEQYF
NA,TRBD1,TRBV27,TRBJ1-1,TGTGCCACCCAGGACAGGGCGCTTACTGAAGCTTTCTTT,CATQDRALTEAFF
NA,TRBD1,TRBV5-1,TRBJ2-3,TGCGCCAGCAGCTTGGTAAATAGAGGGACAGGGGGGTACACAGATACGCAGTATTTT,CASSLVNRGTGGYTDTQYF
NA,TRBD1,TRBV7-9,TRBJ2-1,TGTGCCAGCAGCACCAGGGGGAATGAGCAGTTCTTC,CASSTRGNEQFF
NA,TRBD1,TRBV5-1,TRBJ1-2,TGCGCCAGCAGCTTGGATACCGACAGGGGCTATGGCTACACCTTC,CASSLDTDRGYGYTF
NA,TRBD1,TRBV6-5,TRBJ2-7,TGTGCCAGCAGTTCCGGGACAGCCACCTACGAGCAGTACTTC,CASSSGTATYEQYF
NA,TRBD1,TRBV6-1,TRBJ1-2,TGTGCCAGCAGTGATGGGACAGGCCCTAACTATGGCTACACCTTC,CASSDGTGPNYGYTF
NA,NA,TRBV9,TRBJ2-5,TGTGCCAGCAGCGCAGGACTTGCCTTCCAAGAGACCCAGTACTTC,CASSAGLAFQETQYF
NA,TRBD1,TRBV6-4,TRBJ2-7,TGTGCCAGCAGTGATCCTACCGGGACAGTTACTTCCTACGAGCAGTACTTC,CASSDPTGTVTSYEQYF
NA,TRBD1,TRBV5-4,TRBJ1-4,TGTGCCAGCTCGAAAGGGACAGGGGGCTTAGGGGAAAAACTGTTTTTT,CASSKGTGGLGEKLFF
NA,NA,TRBV4-1,TRBJ2-3,TGCGCCAGCAGCCAAGTAGGAGGCAGGATCACAGATACGCAGTATTTT,CASSQVGGRITDTQYF
NA,NA,TRBV11-2,TRBJ1-1,TGTGCCAGCAGCTTTAGGAGCACTGAAGCTTTCTTT,CASSFRSTEAFF
NA,TRBD2,TRBV18,TRBJ2-3,TGTGCCAGCTCACCACCTCTCCGACTAGCCCCTAGCACAGATACGCAGTATTTT,CASSPPLRLAPSTDTQYF
NA,NA,TRBV6-5,TRBJ1-1,TGTGCCAGCAGTTACGAACAGAACACTGAAGCTTTCTTT,CASSYEQNTEAFF
few,NA,TRBV19,TRBJ1-1,TGTGCCAGTAGGCCGAACACAGGGAGGAACACTGAAGCTTTCTTT,CASRPNTGRNTEAFF
NA,TRBD1,TRBV15,TRBJ1-5,TGTGCCACCTCTAGGACAGGGGATCAGCCCCAGCATTTT,CATSRTGDQPQHF
NA,NA,TRBV6-6,TRBJ2-2,TGTGCCAGCAAGGTACAGACCTCGAACACCGGGGAGCTGTTTTTT,CASKVQTSNTGELFF
NA,TRBD2,TRBV28,TRBJ2-5,TGTGCCAGCAGTTTCGGCGGCGGGGGGCAAGAGACCCAGTACTTC,CASSFGGGGQETQYF
NA,NA,TRBV6-4,TRBJ1-2,TGTGCCAGCAGTGACTCCCCCGCGGATGGCTACACCTTC,CASSDSPADGYTF
NA,NA,TRBV7-2,TRBJ2-7,TGTGCCAGCAGCGTTTTTCGCCGCGTCGAGCAGTACTTC,CASSVFRRVEQYF
NA,NA,TRBV28,TRBJ2-2,TGTGCCAGCAGTTTACAGGGTACCGGGGAGCTGTTTTTT,CASSLQGTGELFF
NA,TRBD1,TRBV2,TRBJ2-7,TGTGCCAGCAGTGTAGGGACAGGGTTCTACGAGCAGTACTTC,CASSVGTGFYEQYF
few,NA,TRBV7-6,TRBJ1-2,TGTGCCAGCAGCTTAGCGCCGGCAGTGGAGGGCTACACCTTC,CASSLAPAVEGYTF
NA,NA,TRBV10-1,TRBJ2-1,TGCGCCAGCAGTGAGTTAGGTCAGGTCAAGTGTTCCTACAATGAGCAGTTCTTC,CASSELGQVKCSYNEQFF
NA,TRBD2,TRBV28,TRBJ2-3,TGTGCCAGCAGCACGACTAGCGGGGGGACAGGGGATACGCAGTATTTT,CASSTTSGGTGDTQYF
once,NA,TRBV28,TRBJ2-5,TGTGCCAGCAGCCGGCTCGAGGGGACCCAGTACTTC,CASSRLEGTQYF
NA,NA,TRBV30,TRBJ1-3,TGTGCCGGCATCGCCGGCGGTGGAAACACCATATATTTT,CAGIAGGGNTIYF
once,NA,TRBV5-5,TRBJ1-5,TGTGCCAGCAGCTTGGGGGGCCATCAGCCCCAGCATTTT,CASSLGGHQPQHF
once,TRBD1,TRBV19,TRBJ2-1,TGTGCCAGTAGTACCAGGGACAGCAGCTCCTACAATGAGCAGTTCTTC,CASSTRDSSSYNEQFF
NA,TRBD1,TRBV28,TRBJ2-3,TGTGCCAGCAGATACAGGGGGCGCACAGATACGCAGTATTTT,CASRYRGRTDTQYF
few,TRBD1,TRBV10-1,TRBJ1-5,TGCGCCAGCAGTGAGCCGCACAGGGGCCGCATCTATCAGCCCCAGCATTTT,CASSEPHRGRIYQPQHF
NA,TRBD2,TRBV4-3,TRBJ2-2,TGCGCCAGCAGCCGGGGACTAGCGGGGTCCGGGGAGCTGTTTTTT,CASSRGLAGSGELFF
NA,TRBD1,TRBV6-6,TRBJ1-2,TGTGCCAGCAGCACCCCCGGGACAGGGAACTATGGCTACACCTTC,CASSTPGTGNYGYTF
NA,NA,TRBV4-3,TRBJ2-2,TGCGCCAGCAGCTTCAGGCTAGCTTTGAACACCGGGGAGCTGTTTTTT,CASSFRLALNTGELFF
few,NA,TRBV11-3,TRBJ1-2,TGTGCCAGCAGCTCCGGGACAACCAGCTATGGCTACACCTTC,CASSSGTTSYGYTF
once,NA,TRBV9,TRBJ2-7,TGTGCCAGCAGCCCCAGGGGATCCTCCTACGAGCAGTACTTC,CASSPRGSSYEQYF
NA,TRBD2,TRBV18,TRBJ2-3,TGTGCCAGCTCACCCGACGGGGGGAATACAGATACGCAGTATTTT,CASSPDGGNTDTQYF
NA,TRBD1,TRBV6-6,TRBJ1-4,TGTGCCAGCAGTATGACAGGGCCTGCAACTAATGAAAAACTGTTTTTT,CASSMTGPATNEKLFF